The entry below describes one T cell receptor (beta chain). Its specificity is not known. This record comes from a study of chemoradiotherapy in HPV16-positive cancers. The overall study: Candidate HPV-specific clones and shared TCR motifs came from two HPV16-positive patients. Study observations and caveats: During treatment, candidate HPV-specific clones and E7-related motifs expanded in tumor. HPV-specific T cells were functionally defined from only two HPV16-positive patients. HPV-responsive T-cell expansion during chemoradiotherapy was linked to improved recurrence-free survival in HPV16-positive patients.

The assay was immunoSEQ multiplex PCR, and TCRdb's table has in-frame clones only and misses some. This sample yields thousands of clones, of which around 90% are seen a single time; roughly 3% belongs to the top ten. The CDR3 totals 15 residues. Germline V gene lookup returns CDR1 MNHNS and CDR2 SASEGT. V lost 4 bases, J lost 0 bases, and 13 bases lay in between. This clonotype was sampled from a human donor with HPV-associated anogenital cancer. The V and J genes are TRBV6-1 and TRBJ2-7, with D perhaps given as TRBD1 or TRBD2 (6 bases each). The sequenced sample was tumor tissue, obtained from a patient who underwent chemoradiotherapy. CDR3 amino acids: CASSGRDTNSYEQYF. DNA for the CDR3: TGTGCCAGCAGTGGGAGGGACACAAACTCCTACGAGCAGTACTTC.